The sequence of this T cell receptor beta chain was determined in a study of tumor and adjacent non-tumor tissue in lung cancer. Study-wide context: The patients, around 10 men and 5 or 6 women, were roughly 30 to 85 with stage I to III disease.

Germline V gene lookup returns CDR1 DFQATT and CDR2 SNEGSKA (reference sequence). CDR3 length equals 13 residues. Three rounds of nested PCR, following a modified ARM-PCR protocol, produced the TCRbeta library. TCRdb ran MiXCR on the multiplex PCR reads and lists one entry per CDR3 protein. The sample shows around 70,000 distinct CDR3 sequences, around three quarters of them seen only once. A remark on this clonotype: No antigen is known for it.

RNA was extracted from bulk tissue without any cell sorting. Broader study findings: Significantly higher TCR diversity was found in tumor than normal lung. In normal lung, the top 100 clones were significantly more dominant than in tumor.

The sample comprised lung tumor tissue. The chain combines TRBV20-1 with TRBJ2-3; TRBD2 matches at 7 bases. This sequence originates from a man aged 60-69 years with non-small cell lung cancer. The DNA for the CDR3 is TGCAATGGGCTTTGGGGGAGGGGCGATACGCAGTATTTT. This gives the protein CNGLWGRGDTQYF.